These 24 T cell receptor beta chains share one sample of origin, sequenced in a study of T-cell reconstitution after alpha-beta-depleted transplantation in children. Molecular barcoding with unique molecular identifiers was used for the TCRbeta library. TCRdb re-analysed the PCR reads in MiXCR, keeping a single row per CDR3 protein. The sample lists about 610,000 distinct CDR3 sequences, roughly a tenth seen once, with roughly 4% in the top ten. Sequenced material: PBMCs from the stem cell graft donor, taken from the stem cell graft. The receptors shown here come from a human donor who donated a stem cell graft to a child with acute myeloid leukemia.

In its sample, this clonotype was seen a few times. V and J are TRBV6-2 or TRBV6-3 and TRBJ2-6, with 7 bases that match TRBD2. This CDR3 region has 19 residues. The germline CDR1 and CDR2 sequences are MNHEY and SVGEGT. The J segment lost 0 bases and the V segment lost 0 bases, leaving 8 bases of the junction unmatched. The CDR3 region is CASSYSLGLSRSGANVLTF. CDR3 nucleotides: TGTGCCAGCAGTTACTCCTTGGGACTATCGCGCTCTGGGGCCAACGTCCTGACTTTC.

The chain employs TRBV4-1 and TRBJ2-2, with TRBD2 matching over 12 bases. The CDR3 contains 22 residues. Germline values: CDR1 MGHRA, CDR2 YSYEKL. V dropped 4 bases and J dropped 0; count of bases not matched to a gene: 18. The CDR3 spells CASSLRPIGLAGKAPNTGELFF. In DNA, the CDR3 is TGCGCCAGCAGCCTACGACCCATCGGACTAGCGGGAAAAGCACCGAACACCGGGGAGCTGTTTTTT.

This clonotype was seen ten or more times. CDR3 bases: TGCAGTGCTAGTAGGGGCTTCAGCTCTGGGGCCAACGTCCTGACTTTC. It encodes CSASRGFSSGANVLTF. The chain links TRBV20-1 to TRBJ2-6, with D possibly being TRBD1 (5 bases). The V gene lost 3 bases and the J gene lost 0 bases, with 12 bases spanning the gap. This CDR3 has 16 amino acids. The V gene's germline CDR1 is DFQATT and CDR2 SNEGSKA (reference sequence).

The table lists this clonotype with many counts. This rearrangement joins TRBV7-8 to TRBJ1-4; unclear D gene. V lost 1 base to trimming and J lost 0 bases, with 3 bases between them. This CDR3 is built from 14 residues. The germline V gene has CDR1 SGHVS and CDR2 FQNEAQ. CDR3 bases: TGTGCCAGCAGCTTAGGGTCAACTAATGAAAAACTGTTTTTT. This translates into CASSLGSTNEKLFF.

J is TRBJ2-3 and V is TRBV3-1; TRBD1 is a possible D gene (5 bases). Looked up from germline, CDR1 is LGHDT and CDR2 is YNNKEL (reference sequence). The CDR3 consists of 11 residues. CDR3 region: CEKGHTDTQYF. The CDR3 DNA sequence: TGTGAAAAGGGGCACACAGATACGCAGTATTTT.

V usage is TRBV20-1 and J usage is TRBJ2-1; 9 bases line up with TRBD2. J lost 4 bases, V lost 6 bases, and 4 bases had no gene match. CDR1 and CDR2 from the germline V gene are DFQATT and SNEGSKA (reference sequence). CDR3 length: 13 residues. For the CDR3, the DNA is TGCAGTGCCAGGACTAGCGAGTACAATGAGCAGTTCTTC. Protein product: CSARTSEYNEQFF.

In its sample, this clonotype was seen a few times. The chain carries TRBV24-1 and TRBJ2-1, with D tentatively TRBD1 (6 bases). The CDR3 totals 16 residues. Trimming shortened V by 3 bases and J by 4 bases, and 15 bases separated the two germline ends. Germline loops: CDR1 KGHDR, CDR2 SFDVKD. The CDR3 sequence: CATSDPTITGYNEQFF. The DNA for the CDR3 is TGTGCCACCAGTGATCCCACTATAACAGGGTACAATGAGCAGTTCTTC.

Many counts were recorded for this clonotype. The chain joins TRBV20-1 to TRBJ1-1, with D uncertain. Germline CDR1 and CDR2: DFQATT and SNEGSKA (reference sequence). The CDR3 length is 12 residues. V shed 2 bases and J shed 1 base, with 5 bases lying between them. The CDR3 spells CSARSGNTEAFF. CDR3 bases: TGCAGTGCTAGATCTGGGAACACTGAAGCTTTCTTT.

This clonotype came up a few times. CDR3 bases: TGTGCCAGCACCGAAACTCCGAACACCGGGGAGCTGTTTTTT. Its protein product is CASTETPNTGELFF. The genes are TRBV7-2 and TRBJ2-2, with unresolved D. The ends were cut back, 7 bases at V and 0 bases at J, with 9 bases in the middle. The CDR3 contains 14 residues. CDR1 is SGHTA, CDR2 FQGNSA, per germline.

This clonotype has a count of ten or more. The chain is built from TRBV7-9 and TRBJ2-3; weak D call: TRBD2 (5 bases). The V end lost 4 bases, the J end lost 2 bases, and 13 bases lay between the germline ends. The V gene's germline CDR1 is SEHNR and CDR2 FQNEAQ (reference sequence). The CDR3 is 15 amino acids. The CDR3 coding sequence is TGTGCCAGCAGCTCAGCGGCAGGCATCACAGATACGCAGTATTTT. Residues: CASSSAAGITDTQYF.

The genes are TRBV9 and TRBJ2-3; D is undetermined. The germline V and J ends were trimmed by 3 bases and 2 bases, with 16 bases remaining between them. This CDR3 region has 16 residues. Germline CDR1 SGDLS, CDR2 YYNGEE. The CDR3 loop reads CASSGAARLLTDTQYF. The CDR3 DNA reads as TGTGCCAGCAGCGGAGCCGCCCGACTCCTCACAGATACGCAGTATTTT.

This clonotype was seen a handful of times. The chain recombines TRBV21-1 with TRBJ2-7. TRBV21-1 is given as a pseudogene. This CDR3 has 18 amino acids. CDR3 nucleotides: TGTGCCAGTCCAAAGCAGCACAGTTTGTCGGCCAAGACCGAGGAGCAGTACTTC. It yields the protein CASPKQHSLSAKTEEQYF.

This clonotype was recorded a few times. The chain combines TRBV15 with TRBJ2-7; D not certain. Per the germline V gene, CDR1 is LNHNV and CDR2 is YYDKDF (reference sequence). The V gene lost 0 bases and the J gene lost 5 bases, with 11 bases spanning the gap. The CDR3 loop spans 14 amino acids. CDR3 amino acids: CATSRDGRLHEQYF. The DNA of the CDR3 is TGTGCCACCAGCAGAGATGGGCGGTTGCACGAGCAGTACTTC.

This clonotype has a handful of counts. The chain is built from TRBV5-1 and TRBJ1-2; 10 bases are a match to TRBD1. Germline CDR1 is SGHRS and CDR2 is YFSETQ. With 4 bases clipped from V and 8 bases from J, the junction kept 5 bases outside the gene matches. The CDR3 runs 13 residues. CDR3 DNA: TGCGCCAGCAGCGCCGACAGGGGGCGAGGCTACACCTTC. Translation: CASSADRGRGYTF.

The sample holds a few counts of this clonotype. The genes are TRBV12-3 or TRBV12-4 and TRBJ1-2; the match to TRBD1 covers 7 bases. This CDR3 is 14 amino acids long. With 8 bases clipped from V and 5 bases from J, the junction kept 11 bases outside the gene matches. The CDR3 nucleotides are TGTGCCAGCTGGACGACAGGGATTACTTATGGCTACACCTTC. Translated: CASWTTGITYGYTF.

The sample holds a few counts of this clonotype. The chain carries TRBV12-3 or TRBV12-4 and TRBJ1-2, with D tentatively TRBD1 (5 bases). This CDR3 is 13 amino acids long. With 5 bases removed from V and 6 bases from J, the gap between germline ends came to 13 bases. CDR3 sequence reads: CASSLDRIHGYTF. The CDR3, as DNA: TGTGCCAGCAGTCTAGACAGAATCCATGGCTACACCTTC.

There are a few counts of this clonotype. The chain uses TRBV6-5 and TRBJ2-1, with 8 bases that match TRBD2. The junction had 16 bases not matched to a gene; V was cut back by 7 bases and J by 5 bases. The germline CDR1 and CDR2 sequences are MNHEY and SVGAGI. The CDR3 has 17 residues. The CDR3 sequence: CASTLPSLAEGHNEQFF. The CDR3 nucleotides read TGTGCCAGCACCCTTCCTTCACTAGCGGAGGGGCACAATGAGCAGTTCTTC.

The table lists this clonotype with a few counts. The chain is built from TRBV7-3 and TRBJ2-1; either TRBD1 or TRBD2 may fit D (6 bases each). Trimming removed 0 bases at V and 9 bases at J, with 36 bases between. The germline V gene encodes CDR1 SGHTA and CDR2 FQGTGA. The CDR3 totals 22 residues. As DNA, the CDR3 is TGTGCCAGCAGCTTAACAGGGGGGTCTGGCGGGCAACCCCCCGGCTGGAGACCTGAGCAGTTCTTC. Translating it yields CASSLTGGSGGQPPGWRPEQFF. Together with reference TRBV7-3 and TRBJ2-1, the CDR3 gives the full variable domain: GAGVSQTPSNKVTEKGKYVELRCDPISGHTALYWYRQSLGQGPEFLIYFQGTGAADDSGLPNDRFFAVRPEGSVSTLKIQRTERGDSAVYLCASSLTGGSGGQPPGWRPEQFFGPGTRLTVL.

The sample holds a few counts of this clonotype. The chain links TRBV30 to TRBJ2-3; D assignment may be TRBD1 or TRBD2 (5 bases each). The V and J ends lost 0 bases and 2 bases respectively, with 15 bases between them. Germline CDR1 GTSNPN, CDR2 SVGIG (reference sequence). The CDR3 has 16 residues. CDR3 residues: CAWSVGVDSITDTQYF. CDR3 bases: TGTGCCTGGAGTGTGGGGGTTGACAGCATCACAGATACGCAGTATTTT.

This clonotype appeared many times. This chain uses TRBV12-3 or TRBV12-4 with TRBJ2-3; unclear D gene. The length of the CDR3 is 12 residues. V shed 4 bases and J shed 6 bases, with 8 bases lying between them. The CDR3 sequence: CASSYGGDTQYF. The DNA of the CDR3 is TGTGCCAGCAGTTACGGTGGGGATACGCAGTATTTT.

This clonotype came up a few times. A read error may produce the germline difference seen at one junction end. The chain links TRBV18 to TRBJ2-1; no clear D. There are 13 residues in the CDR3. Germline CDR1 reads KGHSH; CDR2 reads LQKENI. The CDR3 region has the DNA TGTGCCAGCTCACCACCGTCCTTCAATGAGCAGTTCTTC. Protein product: CASSPPSFNEQFF.

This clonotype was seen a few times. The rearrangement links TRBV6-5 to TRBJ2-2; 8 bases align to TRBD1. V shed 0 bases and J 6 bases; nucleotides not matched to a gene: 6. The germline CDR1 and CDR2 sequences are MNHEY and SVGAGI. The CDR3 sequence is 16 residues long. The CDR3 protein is CASSYSVGQGPGELFF. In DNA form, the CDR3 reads TGTGCCAGCAGTTACTCTGTTGGACAGGGTCCCGGGGAGCTGTTTTTT.

The CDR3 region has the DNA TGCAGTGCTAGAGACCCTCTAGCGGGAGTCAAGACCTACGAGCAGTACTTC. Its translation is CSARDPLAGVKTYEQYF. This chain uses TRBV20-1 with TRBJ2-7; 10 nucleotides align to TRBD2. With 0 bases clipped from V and 2 bases from J, the junction kept 10 bases outside the gene matches. This CDR3 region has 17 residues. CDR1 and CDR2 from the germline V gene are DFQATT and SNEGSKA (reference sequence).

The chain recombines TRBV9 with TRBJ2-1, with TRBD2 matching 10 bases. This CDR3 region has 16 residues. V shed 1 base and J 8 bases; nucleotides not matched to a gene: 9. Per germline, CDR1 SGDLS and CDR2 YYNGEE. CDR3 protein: CASSVLAGDMGHEQFF. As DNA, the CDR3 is TGTGCCAGCAGCGTACTAGCGGGAGACATGGGACATGAGCAGTTCTTC.